This T cell receptor (beta chain) was profiled in a study of blood T cell repertoires in COVID-19. Study-wide background: Italy, Spain and the United States were the sources of the convalescent and acute COVID-19 samples. Sources were T cells, B-cell-depleted T cells, or PBMCs; the material itself was cDNA or gDNA.

Per the germline V gene, CDR1 is LNHNV and CDR2 is YYDKDF (reference sequence). The CDR3 has 13 amino acids. V lost 5 bases and J lost 2, with 10 bases in between. Followed longitudinally, the Seattle patients had been enrolled during active infection. In the source study's methods: Reference gene primer amplification gave estimated nucleated cell counts. The protocol was immunoSEQ multiplex PCR, while the TCRdb copy is restricted to in-frame clones and leaves out a portion. V and J calls and clone size are those listed in that table; D and trimming were worked out from the DNA. Of hundreds of thousands of clones listed, about 90% are singletons.

Source material: peripheral blood. This sequence originates from a man aged 55 to 70 with COVID-19, enrolled during active disease. V and J are TRBV15 and TRBJ2-7; D gene uncertain. The DNA of the CDR3 is TGTGCCACCAGCCTTAATGTCGCCTACGAGCAGTACTTC. Translation: CATSLNVAYEQYF.